The sequence of this T cell receptor beta chain was determined in a study of cytomegalovirus exposure and HLA in healthy donors. The PCR used 60 Vbeta and 13 Jbeta primers. Measured with immunoSEQ multiplex PCR; TCRdb has only the in-frame clones, and not every one. The table has around 200,000 clones, less than 85% seen once. For this clone: The same CDR3 can be traced to other DNA sequences in this sample.

Germline CDR1 SGHRS, CDR2 YFSETQ. This CDR3 is 13 amino acids long. V was pared by 1 base and J by 4 bases, with 6 bases between. The source is a girl aged 2-15 years in good health and CMV-seronegative. The sequenced sample was PBMCs. The genes are TRBV5-1 and TRBJ2-1, with D uncertain. The CDR3 sequence: CASSLTGYNEQFF. The CDR3 bases are TGCGCCAGCAGCTTGACGGGTTACAATGAGCAGTTCTTC.